Listed below are T cell receptor beta chains from one sample, sequenced in a study of blood T cell repertoires in COVID-19. This table comes from immunoSEQ multiplex PCR, and its TCRdb copy is limited to in-frame clones, with some not included. The repertoire holds around 210,000 clones, with 70% to 90% as singletons. Input material: peripheral blood. The receptors here all came from a woman in her 70s with acute or convalescent COVID-19. Both conserved end residues are part of each CDR3. A D gene is named only where the DNA matches it firmly. Clone size appears in some rows only: once, few, many, or a class for an expanded clone.

V: TRBV11-3
size: once
D: TRBD1
J: TRBJ1-1
length: 15
CDR3: CASSLSGTGGTEAFF
DNA: TGTGCCAGCAGCCTATCCGGGACAGGGGGGACTGAAGCTTTCTTT

V: TRBV27
size: NA
D: TRBD2
J: TRBJ2-3
length: 16
CDR3: CASSRSSSGSKYTQYF
DNA: TGTGCCAGCAGTCGTTCATCTAGCGGGAGTAAATATACGCAGTATTTT

V: TRBV5-1
size: NA
D: NA
J: TRBJ2-7
length: 14
CDR3: CASSLPGVLYEQYF
DNA: TGCGCCAGCAGCTTGCCAGGTGTGCTCTACGAGCAGTACTTC

V: TRBV7-2
size: NA
D: NA
J: TRBJ1-1
length: 13
CDR3: CASSVLQGGVAFF
DNA: TGTGCCAGCAGCGTCTTACAGGGAGGGGTGGCTTTCTTT

V: TRBV28
size: once
D: TRBD2
J: TRBJ2-7
length: 15
CDR3: CASSFSGRALNEQYF
DNA: TGTGCCAGCAGTTTTAGCGGGAGGGCCTTAAATGAGCAGTACTTC

V: TRBV7-2
size: NA
D: TRBD2
J: TRBJ2-5
length: 16
CDR3: CASSPLSGSQYETQYF
DNA: TGTGCCAGCAGCCCCCTTAGCGGGAGCCAATACGAGACCCAGTACTTC

V: TRBV10-2
size: NA
D: TRBD1
J: TRBJ1-2
length: 14
CDR3: CASSRDSTRNGYTF
DNA: TGCGCCAGCAGTAGGGACAGTACGAGGAATGGCTACACCTTC

V: TRBV10-3
size: NA
D: TRBD1
J: TRBJ2-1
length: 16
CDR3: CAISEGDRVLYNEQFF
DNA: TGTGCCATCAGTGAGGGGGACAGGGTCTTATACAATGAGCAGTTCTTC

V: TRBV28
size: NA
D: NA
J: TRBJ1-1
length: 15
CDR3: CASSYRDREVVVAFF
DNA: TGTGCCAGCAGTTACAGGGATCGAGAAGTTGTTGTAGCTTTCTTT

V: TRBV18
size: NA
D: NA
J: TRBJ2-2
length: 16
CDR3: CASSPTGSGATGELFF
DNA: TGTGCCAGCTCACCGACAGGGTCGGGGGCCACCGGGGAGCTGTTTTTT

V: TRBV18
size: NA
D: NA
J: TRBJ1-1
length: 15
CDR3: CASSRSGGAGDMAFF
DNA: TGTGCCAGCTCACGGTCGGGCGGTGCAGGGGATATGGCTTTCTTT

V: TRBV18
size: NA
D: TRBD1
J: TRBJ2-7
length: 15
CDR3: CASSPPGQGSDEQYF
DNA: TGTGCCAGCTCACCTCCGGGACAGGGGTCCGACGAGCAGTACTTC

V: TRBV18
size: NA
D: TRBD1
J: TRBJ2-5
length: 17
CDR3: CASSPIPGTGYQETQYF
DNA: TGTGCCAGCTCACCGATCCCCGGGACAGGGTATCAAGAGACCCAGTACTTC

V: TRBV24-1
size: NA
D: NA
J: TRBJ2-1
length: 14
CDR3: CATSATSAYNEQFF
DNA: TGTGCCACCAGTGCAACATCCGCCTACAATGAGCAGTTCTTC

V: TRBV18
size: NA
D: TRBD1
J: TRBJ2-6
length: 17
CDR3: CASSLTGGSPGANVLTF
DNA: TGTGCCAGCTCATTGACAGGGGGCTCTCCCGGGGCCAACGTCCTGACTTTC

V: TRBV18
size: NA
D: NA
J: TRBJ1-1
length: 16
CDR3: CASSQVRGAANTEAFF
DNA: TGTGCCAGCTCACAGGTTCGGGGGGCGGCGAACACTGAAGCTTTCTTT

V: TRBV7-9
size: NA
D: TRBD1
J: TRBJ1-1
length: 14
CDR3: CASSYRGQNTEAFF
DNA: TGTGCCAGCAGCTACAGGGGCCAGAACACTGAAGCTTTCTTT

V: TRBV28
size: NA
D: NA
J: TRBJ2-3
length: 17
CDR3: CASSLPDSYSSTDTQYF
DNA: TGTGCCAGCAGTTTACCCGACAGTTACTCTAGCACAGATACGCAGTATTTT

V: TRBV27
size: NA
D: TRBD1
J: TRBJ2-1
length: 15
CDR3: CASRRGTGTANEQFF
DNA: TGTGCCAGCAGAAGGGGAACGGGGACAGCCAATGAGCAGTTCTTC

V: TRBV12-5
size: NA
D: NA
J: TRBJ2-1
length: 13
CDR3: CASASGAYNEQFF
DNA: TGTGCTAGCGCATCCGGGGCCTACAATGAGCAGTTCTTC

V: TRBV4-2
size: NA
D: TRBD1
J: TRBJ1-3
length: 13
CDR3: CASSQDRGNTIYF
DNA: TGTGCCAGCAGCCAAGACAGGGGGAACACCATATATTTT

V: TRBV11-2
size: NA
D: TRBD1
J: TRBJ1-1
length: 16
CDR3: CASSPNRGQGNTEAFF
DNA: TGTGCCAGCAGCCCCAACAGGGGGCAGGGAAACACTGAAGCTTTCTTT

V: TRBV2
size: NA
D: TRBD1
J: TRBJ1-4
length: 15
CDR3: CASSLSQGAGEKLFF
DNA: TGTGCCAGCAGTTTGTCACAGGGGGCCGGCGAAAAACTGTTTTTT

V: TRBV2
size: NA
D: NA
J: TRBJ2-5
length: 10
CDR3: CASEGMAQYF
DNA: TGTGCCAGCGAGGGTATGGCCCAGTACTTC

V: TRBV6-5
size: NA
D: TRBD1
J: TRBJ1-3
length: 11
CDR3: CASGPRDRTYF
DNA: TGTGCCAGCGGACCCCGGGACAGGACATATTTT